This record looks at one T cell receptor (beta chain) sequence and its context. Its specificity is not known. The data were obtained in a study of beta chain features in type 1 diabetes. cDNA synthesis used the whole RNA isolate, giving expressed TCRB sequences. Here immunoSEQ multiplex PCR was the method, and the copy in TCRdb shows in-frame clones only, minus some. In the table there are hundreds of thousands of clones, 13% of which are singletons. Broader study findings: Among all four CD4+ subsets, Type 1 diabetes patients had TCRB CDR3s that were moderately but significantly shorter.

Germline values: CDR1 SGHAT, CDR2 FQNNGV. The ends were cut back, 1 base at V and 5 bases at J, with 26 bases in the middle. This CDR3 is 19 amino acids long. The single heparinised draw taken from each donor contained around 120 mL of blood on average. Sorting based on CD45RO/CCR7/CD25/CD127/CD95/CD27 separated CD4+ naive, central memory, regulatory and stem cell-like memory cells. This chain connects TRBV11-2 to TRBJ2-5; perhaps D is TRBD1 or TRBD2 (5 bases each). Sequenced: naive CD4+ T cells from blood. This sequence originates from a man between 18 and 35 years old with type 1 diabetes. CDR3 bases: TGTGCCAGCAGCTTAGTGTACGGCGGGTCGGGCAGGGCCCAGGAGACCCAGTACTTC. Translation gives CASSLVYGGSGRAQETQYF.